This entry lists 19 T cell receptor beta chains sequenced from one sample in a study of spatial heterogeneity in lung cancer. As to time point: sample taken at primary tumor resection. TCRdb reanalysed the 5' RACE reads using MiXCR and keeps one entry per CDR3 protein. The sample contains 43,000 or so distinct CDR3 sequences, 6.8% of which appear only once. Specimen: PBMCs, collected at surgery. The receptors shown here come from a female donor with early-stage non-small cell lung cancer.

The table lists this clonotype with many counts. This chain joins TRBV12-3 or TRBV12-4 and TRBJ2-3; D possibly corresponds to TRBD1 (5 bases). V was shortened by 7 bases and J by 6 bases, with 17 bases between the two germline ends. The CDR3 runs 14 residues. The CDR3 sequence is CASTWGRGRDTQYF. The CDR3 DNA sequence: TGTGCCAGCACTTGGGGTAGGGGTAGGGATACGCAGTATTTT.

In this sample, this clonotype turned up a few times. V usage is TRBV19 and J usage is TRBJ1-4, with 10 bases lining up with TRBD1. Trimming at V came to 5 bases and at J to 4 bases, leaving 4 bases not matched to a gene. Germline CDR1 is LNHDA and CDR2 is SQIVND (reference sequence). The CDR3 covers 15 residues. CDR3 amino acids: CASSPRTGGNEKLFF. CDR3 DNA sequence: TGTGCCAGTAGTCCACGGACAGGGGGTAATGAAAAACTGTTTTTT.

As concerns this clonotype: The limits of the CDR3 on the DNA are not certain, so only TCRdb's listed CDR3 is given. This chain joins TRBV21-1 and TRBJ2-3; the table names TRBD2, a call not compared with the DNA. TRBV21-1 is classified as a pseudogene. The CDR3 is 16 amino acids long, termini counted. This chain's CDR3 is CASSKVGGGATDTQYF.

Ten or more counts support this clonotype. V gene TRBV12-3 or TRBV12-4 combines with J gene TRBJ1-1; D is uncertain. CDR3 size: 13 residues. V was pared by 6 bases and J by 0 bases, with 8 bases between. CDR3 sequence: CASRRRMNTEAFF. The CDR3 coding sequence is TGTGCCAGCAGAAGGCGGATGAACACTGAAGCTTTCTTT.

This clonotype was counted a few times. The V and J genes are TRBV20-1 and TRBJ2-5; the D is unclear. V lost 0 bases, J lost 5 bases, and 7 bases lay in between. The CDR3 has 12 residues. Germline CDR1 DFQATT, CDR2 SNEGSKA (reference sequence). CDR3 in DNA: TGCAGTGCTAGAGATGTCGAGGAGACCCAGTACTTC. Its protein product is CSARDVEETQYF.

This clonotype was seen more than once but under ten times. The chain carries TRBV20-1 and TRBJ2-1, with TRBD1 identical over 8 bases. With 6 bases clipped from V and 0 bases from J, the junction kept 7 bases outside the gene matches. This CDR3 contains 15 residues. CDR1 is DFQATT and CDR2 is SNEGSKA in the germline V gene (reference sequence). The CDR3 region has the DNA TGCAGTGCGGGGACAGGCGCTATCTCCTACAATGAGCAGTTCTTC. It encodes CSAGTGAISYNEQFF.

This clonotype was observed many times. The chain couples TRBV18 to TRBJ2-3, with 11 bases aligning to TRBD2. The CDR3 consists of 18 residues. CDR1 and CDR2 (germline): KGHSH, LQKENI. With V trimmed by 3 bases and J by 0 bases, 8 bases remained unmatched. The CDR3 loop is CASSPLPTSGVSTDTQYF. In DNA form, the CDR3 reads TGTGCCAGCTCACCCCTCCCGACTAGCGGGGTGAGCACAGATACGCAGTATTTT.

V and J are TRBV28 and TRBJ1-6; D perhaps matches TRBD1 (5 bases). V dropped 6 bases and J dropped 6 bases, with 15 bases sitting between them. Germline V gene lookup returns CDR1 MDHEN and CDR2 SYDVKM. The CDR3 loop spans 15 amino acids. This CDR3 is CASREGTATNSPLHF. CDR3 DNA: TGTGCCAGCAGGGAAGGGACCGCCACTAATTCACCCCTCCACTTT. The entire variable domain, with the rest obtained from reference TRBV28 and TRBJ1-6, is as follows: DVKVTQSSRYLVKRTGEKVFLECVQDMDHENMFWYRQDPGLGLRLIYFSYDVKMKEKGDIPEGYSVSREKKERFSLILESASTNQTSMYLCASREGTATNSPLHFGNGTRLTVT.

V usage is TRBV10-2 and J usage is TRBJ2-7, with TRBD2 as a possible D gene (6 bases). V shed 4 bases and J shed 2 bases, with 9 bases lying between them. Germline CDR1 reads WSHSY; CDR2 reads SAAADI. The CDR3 has 13 residues. CDR3 bases: TGCGCCAGCAGTGGGAGGGCCCCCTACGAGCAGTACTTC. It is translated as CASSGRAPYEQYF.

There are many counts of this clonotype. This chain uses TRBV4-1 with TRBJ2-1, with TRBD2 matching over 10 bases. This CDR3 is built from 16 residues. CDR1 is MGHRA and CDR2 is YSYEKL in the germline V gene. V trimming: 5 bases; J trimming: 9 bases; junction bases outside the gene matches: 13. CDR3 DNA: TGCGCCAGCAGCATACGTAGCGGGGGGACCCTCCGTGAGCAGTTCTTC. Its translation: CASSIRSGGTLREQFF.

The table lists this clonotype with a few counts. The chain employs TRBV6-5 and TRBJ1-6; possible D gene TRBD1, 6 bases. This CDR3 contains 14 residues. The ends were cut back, 3 bases at V and 7 bases at J, with 10 bases in the middle. Germline V gene lookup returns CDR1 MNHEY and CDR2 SVGAGI. The CDR3 region has the DNA TGTGCCAGCAGTTATGGGGGACAAAATTCACCCCTCCACTTT. It translates to CASSYGGQNSPLHF.

The rearrangement joins TRBV11-2 to TRBJ2-1; D possibly corresponds to TRBD1 (6 bases). CDR1 is SGHAT and CDR2 is FQNNGV in the germline V gene. V shed 4 bases and J shed 13 bases, with 20 bases lying between them. The CDR3 totals 14 residues. As DNA, the CDR3 is TGTGCCAGCAGCTCTACCGGCCTCAGGGGAATACAGTTCTTC. Translated, it gives CASSSTGLRGIQFF.

This chain joins TRBV5-1 and TRBJ1-2; tentative D call: TRBD1 (5 bases). The V gene lost 0 bases and the J gene lost 7 bases, with 7 bases spanning the gap. Germline assignment: CDR1 SGHRS and CDR2 YFSETQ. The CDR3 covers 12 residues. This chain's CDR3 is CASSLDGAGYTF. The CDR3 nucleotides read TGCGCCAGCAGCTTGGACGGGGCTGGCTACACCTTC. The complete variable domain, with remaining parts taken from reference TRBV5-1 and TRBJ1-2, reads KAGVTQTPRYLIKTRGQQVTLSCSPISGHRSVSWYQQTPGQGLQFLFEYFSETQRNKGNFPGRFSGRQFSNSRSEMNVSTLELGDSALYLCASSLDGAGYTFGSGTRLTVV.

This clonotype has only a few counts. The rearrangement uses TRBV6-1 and TRBJ2-1; 8 bases match TRBD1. Germline V gene data show CDR1 as MNHNS and CDR2 as SASEGT. The V segment lost 7 bases and the J segment 5 bases; nucleotides outside the gene matches: 7. This CDR3 is built from 14 residues. This CDR3 is CASNNGQGHNEQFF. CDR3 sequence (DNA): TGTGCCAGCAATAATGGACAGGGACACAATGAGCAGTTCTTC.

This clonotype was seen at least ten times. The chain joins TRBV7-9 to TRBJ1-1; D not certain. V dropped 5 bases and J dropped 10 bases, with 20 bases sitting between them. The germline V gene has CDR1 SEHNR and CDR2 FQNEAQ (reference sequence). The CDR3 is made up of 14 amino acids. The CDR3 region has the DNA TGTGCCAGCAGCCAAGCAATTGACGGGTCCGGAGCTTTCTTT. It yields the protein CASSQAIDGSGAFF.

This clonotype was counted a few times. The V gene is TRBV2, the J gene TRBJ2-1; D is ambiguous. The V end was cut by 3 bases, the J end by 4 bases, with 19 bases between. The CDR3 extends over 17 amino acids. CDR1 is SNHLY and CDR2 is FYNNEI in the germline V gene. The CDR3 nucleotides are TGTGCCAGCAGTGAGGGTAGAGGTCCCGCTCATTACAATGAGCAGTTCTTC. Translating gives CASSEGRGPAHYNEQFF.

This clonotype has ten or more counts. V gene TRBV5-1 combines with J gene TRBJ2-7; D not certain. V gave up 4 bases and J gave up 3 bases, with 11 bases separating them. CDR3 length: 13 amino acids. Looked up from germline, CDR1 is SGHRS and CDR2 is YFSETQ. The CDR3 protein is CASSLDQNYEQYF. The CDR3 DNA sequence: TGCGCCAGCAGCCTGGACCAGAACTACGAGCAGTACTTC. Combining the CDR3 with reference TRBV5-1 and TRBJ2-7 gives the whole variable domain KAGVTQTPRYLIKTRGQQVTLSCSPISGHRSVSWYQQTPGQGLQFLFEYFSETQRNKGNFPGRFSGRQFSNSRSEMNVSTLELGDSALYLCASSLDQNYEQYFGPGTRLTVT.

This clonotype was found a few times. The chain combines TRBV11-2 with TRBJ1-1; D remains unclear. Trimming removed 0 bases from V and 8 bases from J, with 13 bases in between. The germline gives CDR1 SGHAT, CDR2 FQNNGV. The length of the CDR3 is 14 residues. In DNA, the CDR3 is TGTGCCAGCAGCTTAGATTCGGCAGGAACAGAAGCTTTCTTT. This translates into CASSLDSAGTEAFF.

The genes are TRBV29-1 and TRBJ1-2; D gene ambiguous. Germline CDR1 is SQVTM and CDR2 is ANQGSEA. The CDR3 has 12 amino acids. V was pared by 6 bases and J by 7 bases, with 15 bases between. The DNA of the CDR3 is TGCAGCGTCGAGACACCCCCTACTGGCTACACCTTC. It codes for CSVETPPTGYTF.